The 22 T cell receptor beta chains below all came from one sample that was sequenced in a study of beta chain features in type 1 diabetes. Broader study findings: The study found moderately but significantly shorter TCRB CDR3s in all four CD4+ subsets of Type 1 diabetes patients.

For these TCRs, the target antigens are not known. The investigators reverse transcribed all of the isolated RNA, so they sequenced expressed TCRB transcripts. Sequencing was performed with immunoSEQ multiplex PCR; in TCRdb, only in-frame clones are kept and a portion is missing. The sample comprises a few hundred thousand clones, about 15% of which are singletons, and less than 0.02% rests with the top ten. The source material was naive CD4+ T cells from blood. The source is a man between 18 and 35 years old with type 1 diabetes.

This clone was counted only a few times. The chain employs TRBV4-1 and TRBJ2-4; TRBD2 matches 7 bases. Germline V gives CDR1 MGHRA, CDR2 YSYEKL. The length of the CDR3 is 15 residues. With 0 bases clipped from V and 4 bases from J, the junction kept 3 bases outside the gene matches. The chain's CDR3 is CASSQDAAGKNIQYF. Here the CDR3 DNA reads TGCGCCAGCAGCCAAGACGCAGCGGGGAAAAACATTCAGTACTTC.

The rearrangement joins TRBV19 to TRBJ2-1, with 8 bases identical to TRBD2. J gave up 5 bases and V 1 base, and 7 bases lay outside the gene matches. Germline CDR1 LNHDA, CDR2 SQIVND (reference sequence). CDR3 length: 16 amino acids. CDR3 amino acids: CASSIVSSGSNNEQFF. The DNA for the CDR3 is TGTGCCAGTAGTATAGTTTCGAGCGGGAGCAACAATGAGCAGTTCTTC.

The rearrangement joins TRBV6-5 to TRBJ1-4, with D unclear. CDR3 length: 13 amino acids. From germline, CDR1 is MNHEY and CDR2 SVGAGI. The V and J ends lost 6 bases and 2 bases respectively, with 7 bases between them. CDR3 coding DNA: TGTGCCAGCAGGCTCGGGACTAATGAAAAACTGTTTTTT. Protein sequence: CASRLGTNEKLFF.

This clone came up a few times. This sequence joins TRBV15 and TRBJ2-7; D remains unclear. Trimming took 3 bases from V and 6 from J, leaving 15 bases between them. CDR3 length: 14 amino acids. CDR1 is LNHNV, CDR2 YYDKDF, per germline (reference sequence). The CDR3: CATSSRSVSGEQYF. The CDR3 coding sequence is TGTGCCACCAGCAGTCGGTCGGTTTCAGGCGAGCAGTACTTC.

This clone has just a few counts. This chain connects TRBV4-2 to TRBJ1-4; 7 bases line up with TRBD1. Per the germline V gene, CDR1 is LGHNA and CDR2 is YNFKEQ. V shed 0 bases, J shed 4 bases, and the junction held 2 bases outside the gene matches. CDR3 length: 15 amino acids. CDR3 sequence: CASSQDRGINEKLFF. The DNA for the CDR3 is TGTGCCAGCAGCCAAGACAGGGGGATTAATGAAAAACTGTTTTTT.

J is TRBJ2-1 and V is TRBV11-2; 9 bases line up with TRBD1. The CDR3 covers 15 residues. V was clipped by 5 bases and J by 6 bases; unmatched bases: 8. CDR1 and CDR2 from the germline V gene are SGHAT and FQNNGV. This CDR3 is CASSGQGTVSNEQFF. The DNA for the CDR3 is TGTGCCAGCAGCGGACAGGGGACCGTCTCCAATGAGCAGTTCTTC.

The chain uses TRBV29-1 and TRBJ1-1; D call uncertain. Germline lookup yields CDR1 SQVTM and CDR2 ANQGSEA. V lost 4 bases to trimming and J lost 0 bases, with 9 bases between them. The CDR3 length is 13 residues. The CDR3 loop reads CSVGVQLNTEAFF. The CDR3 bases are TGCAGCGTTGGTGTACAGCTGAACACTGAAGCTTTCTTT.

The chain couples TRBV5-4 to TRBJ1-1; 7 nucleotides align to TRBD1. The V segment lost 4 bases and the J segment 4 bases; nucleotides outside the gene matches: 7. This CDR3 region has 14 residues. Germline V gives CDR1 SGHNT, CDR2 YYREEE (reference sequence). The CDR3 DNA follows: TGTGCCAGCAGCCTGGACAGGAGGGGCACTGAAGCTTTCTTT. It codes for CASSLDRRGTEAFF. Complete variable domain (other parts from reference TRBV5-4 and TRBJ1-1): ETGVTQSPTHLIKTRGQQVTLRCSSQSGHNTVSWYQQALGQGPQFIFQYYREEENGRGNFPPRFSGLQFPNYSSELNVNALELDDSALYLCASSLDRRGTEAFFGQGTRLTVV.

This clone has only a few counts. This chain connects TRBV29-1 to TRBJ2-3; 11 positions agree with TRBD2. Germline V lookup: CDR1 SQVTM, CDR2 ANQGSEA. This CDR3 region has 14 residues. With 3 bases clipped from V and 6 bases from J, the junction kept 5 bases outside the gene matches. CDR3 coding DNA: TGCAGCGTTGAGGCGGCTAGCGGGAGGGATACGCAGTATTTT. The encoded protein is CSVEAASGRDTQYF.

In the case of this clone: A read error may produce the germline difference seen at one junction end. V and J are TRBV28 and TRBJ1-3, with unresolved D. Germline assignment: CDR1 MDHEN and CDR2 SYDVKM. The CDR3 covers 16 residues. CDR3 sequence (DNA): TGCGCTACTCAACCACAACATTCGGGCTCTGGAAACACCATATATTTT. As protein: CATQPQHSGSGNTIYF.

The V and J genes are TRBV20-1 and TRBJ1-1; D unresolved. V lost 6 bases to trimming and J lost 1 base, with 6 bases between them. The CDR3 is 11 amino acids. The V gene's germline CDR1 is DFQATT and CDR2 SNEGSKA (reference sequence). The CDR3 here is CSADTNTEAFF. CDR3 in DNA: TGCAGTGCAGACACGAACACTGAAGCTTTCTTT.

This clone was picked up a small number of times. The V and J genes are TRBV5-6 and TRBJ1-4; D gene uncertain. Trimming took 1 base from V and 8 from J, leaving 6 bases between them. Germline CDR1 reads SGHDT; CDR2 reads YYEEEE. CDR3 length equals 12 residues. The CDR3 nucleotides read TGTGCCAGCAGCTTGACGGGGGAAAAACTGTTTTTT. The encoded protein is CASSLTGEKLFF.

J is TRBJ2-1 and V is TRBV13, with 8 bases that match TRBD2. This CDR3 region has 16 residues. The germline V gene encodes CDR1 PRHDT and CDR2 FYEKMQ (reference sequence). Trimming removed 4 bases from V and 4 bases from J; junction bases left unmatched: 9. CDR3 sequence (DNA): TGTGCCAGCAGCTCCGAAACTAGCGGAGGTTACAATGAGCAGTTCTTC. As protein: CASSSETSGGYNEQFF. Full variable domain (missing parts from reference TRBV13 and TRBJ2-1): AAGVIQSPRHLIKEKRETATLKCYPIPRHDTVYWYQQGPGQDPQFLISFYEKMQSDKGSIPDRFSAQQFSDYHSELNMSSLELGDSALYFCASSSETSGGYNEQFFGPGTRLTVL.

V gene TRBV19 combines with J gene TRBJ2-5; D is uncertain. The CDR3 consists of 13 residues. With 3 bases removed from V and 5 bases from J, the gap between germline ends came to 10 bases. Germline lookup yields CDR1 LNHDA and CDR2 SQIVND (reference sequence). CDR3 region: CASSMRHSETQYF. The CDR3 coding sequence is TGTGCCAGTAGTATGCGGCATTCCGAGACCCAGTACTTC.

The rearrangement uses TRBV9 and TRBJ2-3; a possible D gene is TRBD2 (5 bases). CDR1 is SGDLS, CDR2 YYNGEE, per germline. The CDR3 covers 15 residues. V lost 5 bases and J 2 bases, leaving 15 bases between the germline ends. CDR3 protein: CASSKTGFFTDTQYF. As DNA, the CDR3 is TGTGCCAGCAGTAAAACGGGATTCTTCACAGATACGCAGTATTTT.

CDR3: CASSRRGQNYEQYF. DNA of the CDR3: TGTGCCAGCAGTAGACGAGGGCAAAACTACGAGCAGTACTTC. This chain links TRBV2 with TRBJ2-7, with a possible D match to TRBD2 (5 bases). The ends were cut back, 5 bases at V and 3 bases at J, with 14 bases in the middle. Per the germline V gene, CDR1 is SNHLY and CDR2 is FYNNEI. This CDR3 contains 14 residues.

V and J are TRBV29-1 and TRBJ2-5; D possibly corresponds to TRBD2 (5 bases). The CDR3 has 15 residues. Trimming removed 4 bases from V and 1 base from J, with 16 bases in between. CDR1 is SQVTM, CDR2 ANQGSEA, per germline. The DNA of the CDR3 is TGCAGCGTTGGAGGGCGGGCCGGCCCCCAAGAGACCCAGTACTTC. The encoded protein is CSVGGRAGPQETQYF.

The CDR3, as DNA: TGTGCCAGTAGTATTCCAAACCGGGACAGGGGTTCCGGCTATGGCTACACCTTC. Protein product: CASSIPNRDRGSGYGYTF. V and J are TRBV19 and TRBJ1-2, with 10 bases identical to TRBD1. The CDR3 covers 18 residues. Germline CDR1 is LNHDA and CDR2 is SQIVND (reference sequence). Trimming removed 3 bases from V and 4 bases from J; junction bases left unmatched: 14.

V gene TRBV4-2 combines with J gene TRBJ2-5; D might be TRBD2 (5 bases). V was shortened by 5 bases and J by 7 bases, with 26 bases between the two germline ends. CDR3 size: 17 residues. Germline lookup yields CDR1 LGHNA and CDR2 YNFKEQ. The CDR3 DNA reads TGTGCCAGCAGCTCCCGAGAAAAGACGATCTCCCGGGGGACCCAGTACTTC. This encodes CASSSREKTISRGTQYF.

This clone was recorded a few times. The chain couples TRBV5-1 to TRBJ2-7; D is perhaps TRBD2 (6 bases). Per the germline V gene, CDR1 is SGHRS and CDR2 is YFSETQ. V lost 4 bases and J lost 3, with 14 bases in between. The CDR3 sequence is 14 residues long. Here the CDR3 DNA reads TGCGCCAGCAGCGACGGGAGCCCCCTCTACGAGCAGTACTTC. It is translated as CASSDGSPLYEQYF.

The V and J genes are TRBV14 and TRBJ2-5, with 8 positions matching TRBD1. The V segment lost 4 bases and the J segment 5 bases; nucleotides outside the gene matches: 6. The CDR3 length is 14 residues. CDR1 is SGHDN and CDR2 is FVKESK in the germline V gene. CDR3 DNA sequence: TGTGCCAGCAGCCCTCGGACAGGGAGGGAGACCCAGTACTTC. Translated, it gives CASSPRTGRETQYF.

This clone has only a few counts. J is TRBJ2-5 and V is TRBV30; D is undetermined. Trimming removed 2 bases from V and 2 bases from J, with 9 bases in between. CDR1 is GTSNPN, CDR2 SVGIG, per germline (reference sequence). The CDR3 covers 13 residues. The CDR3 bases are TGTGCCTGGAGTAGACTCCATCAAGAGACCCAGTACTTC. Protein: CAWSRLHQETQYF.